The clone carrying this TCR beta chain was seen repeatedly, ten times or more. Using immunoSEQ multiplex PCR, the repertoire was profiled, and TCRdb retains in-frame clones only, with some absent. The table lists some 250,000 clones, around 85% of them singletons, with 7.9% in the top ten. This entry comes from a study of blood T cell repertoires in COVID-19. Study-wide context: PBMCs, B-cell-depleted T cells, or T cells provided the cDNA or gDNA that made up the material.

This CDR3 comprises 14 residues. Germline V lookup: CDR1 SEHNR, CDR2 FQNEAQ (reference sequence). Trimming left V 6 bases short and J 4 bases short, with 15 bases between. V gene TRBV7-9 combines with J gene TRBJ1-2; D may be TRBD1 (6 bases). Material: peripheral blood. This TCR was sampled from a woman of 80 years or more with acute or convalescent COVID-19. Here the CDR3 reads CASRPRQVPYGYTF. CDR3 nucleotides: TGTGCCAGCAGACCTAGACAGGTGCCCTATGGCTACACCTTC.